The sequence of this TCR beta chain was determined in a study of Ad26.COV2.S vaccination and SARS-CoV-2 variants. The CDR3 loop spans 15 amino acids. Germline CDR1 and CDR2: MDHEN and SYDVKM. The germline V and J ends were trimmed by 2 bases and 1 base, with 11 bases remaining between them. Sample treatment: some 20 received Ad26.COV2.S at low or high dose, single or two shots; roughly five received placebo; per-sample allocation not given. Sampling happened 63 days after the first vaccine or placebo injection. Produced via immunoSEQ multiplex PCR; TCRdb's table is partial and in-frame only. The sample includes 250,000 to 300,000 clones, roughly 86% seen only once; the top ten take roughly 3.5%.

The starting material was peripheral blood, obtained in a trial of Ad26.COV2.S vaccine versus placebo. This TCR was recovered from a person aged 18-65 years who received the Ad26.COV2.S COVID-19 vaccine or a placebo. The V gene is TRBV28, the J gene TRBJ1-1; TRBD1 is a possible D gene (6 bases). Here the CDR3 DNA reads TGTGCCAGCAGTTTAATAGGGGGTTCGAACACTGAAGCTTTCTTT. This encodes CASSLIGGSNTEAFF.